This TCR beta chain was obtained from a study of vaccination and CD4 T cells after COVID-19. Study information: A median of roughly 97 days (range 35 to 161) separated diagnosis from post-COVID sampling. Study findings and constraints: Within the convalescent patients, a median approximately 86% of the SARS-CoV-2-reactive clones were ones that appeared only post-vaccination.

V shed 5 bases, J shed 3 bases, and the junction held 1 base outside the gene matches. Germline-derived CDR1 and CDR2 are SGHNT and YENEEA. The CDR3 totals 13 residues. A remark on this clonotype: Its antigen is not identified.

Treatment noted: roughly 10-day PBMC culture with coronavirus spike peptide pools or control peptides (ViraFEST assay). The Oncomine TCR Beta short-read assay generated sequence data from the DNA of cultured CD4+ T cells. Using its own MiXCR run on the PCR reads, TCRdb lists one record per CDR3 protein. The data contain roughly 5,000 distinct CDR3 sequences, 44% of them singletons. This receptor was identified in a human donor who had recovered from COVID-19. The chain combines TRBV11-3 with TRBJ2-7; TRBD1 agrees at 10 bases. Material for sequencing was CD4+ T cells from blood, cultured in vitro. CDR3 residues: CASSRDRGYEQYF. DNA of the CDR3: TGTGCCAGCAGCCGGGACAGGGGCTACGAGCAGTACTTC. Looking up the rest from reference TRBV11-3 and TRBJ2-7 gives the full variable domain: EAGVVQSPRYKIIEKKQPVAFWCNPISGHNTLYWYLQNLGQGPELLIRYENEEAVDDSQLPKDRFSAERLKGVDSTLKIQPAELGDSAVYLCASSRDRGYEQYFGPGTRLTVT.